This TCR beta chain comes out of a study of blood T cells in healthy people across ages. As regards this clonotype: Antigen specificity is unknown. This may be a read error, as it is one base from a much larger clone.

Trimming left V 7 bases short and J 1 base short, with 10 bases between. CDR1 is MDHEN, CDR2 SYDVKM, per germline. The CDR3 is 14 residues long. Each individual donor underwent a draw of about 9.1 milliliters of peripheral blood. Regarding the study as a whole: Across the age range, TCR beta diversity per million T cells fell in a roughly linear way. Naive T cell percentage by flow cytometry tracked strongly with beta diversity.

For the second PCR, which ran for about 6 to 11 cycles, a sample-barcoded 5' primer and a J-beta primer mix were used. Every single cDNA molecule received a tag from a template-switch adaptor with 12 random nucleotides. TCRdb passed the 5' RACE reads through MiXCR, listing each CDR3 protein once. The sample holds approximately 900,000 distinct CDR3 sequences; 29% are singletons and the top ten take roughly 10%. These same records also appear under a second study, on T cells of mothers and their children.

The receptor comes from a woman aged 40 to 55 in good health. The specimen sequenced was blood. The V and J genes are TRBV28 and TRBJ2-2; D possibly corresponds to TRBD2 (6 bases). Here the CDR3 reads CASIVGGNTGELFF. The DNA for the CDR3 is TGTGCCAGCATCGTGGGGGGGAACACCGGGGAGCTGTTTTTT.